Detailed here is one T cell receptor (beta chain). Antigen specificity is unknown. The sample originates from a study of cytomegalovirus exposure and HLA in healthy donors. Study details: In an early release, HLA-typed donors contributed 77 million or so unique TCR sequences.

This PCR relied on a set of 60 Vbeta primers and 13 Jbeta primers. Using immunoSEQ multiplex PCR, the repertoire was profiled, and TCRdb retains in-frame clones only, with some absent. This sample has 80,000 to 100,000 clones; roughly four fifths occur once, and the top ten carry around a tenth. Per germline, CDR1 ENHRY and CDR2 SYGVKD. The CDR3 has 18 residues. J gave up 2 bases and V 2 bases, and 7 bases lay outside the gene matches. Sampled while nominally healthy, donors likely had unrecorded immune exposures. Study conclusions and caveats: In the analysis, some V segments, TRBV6-2 and TRBV6-3 included, were excluded as indistinguishable. For cytomegalovirus status, the classifier reportedly gave diagnoses with high specificity and sensitivity.

Material for sequencing was PBMCs. The TCR originated in a human donor in good health. The rearrangement links TRBV10-3 to TRBJ2-3, with 13 bases fitting TRBD2. CDR3 loop: CAISEGLAGAQNTDTQYF. Here the CDR3 DNA reads TGTGCCATCAGTGAGGGACTAGCGGGGGCTCAGAACACAGATACGCAGTATTTT.